What follows is one TCR beta chain and its context. This record belongs to a study of blood T cell repertoires in COVID-19. Turning to the study itself: The United States, Italy and Spain were the sources of the acute and convalescent COVID-19 samples. The analysed material was cDNA or gDNA that came from T cells, B-cell-depleted T cells, or PBMCs.

In the original workflow: Researchers report that nucleated cell counts were estimated from reference gene primer amplification. Assay: immunoSEQ multiplex PCR; the TCRdb copy retains only in-frame clones and omits some. V, J and clone size are those of that table, while D and trimming were read from the DNA. In the table there are about 220,000 clones, around 82% of which are singletons. Trimming pared 0 bases from V and 6 bases from J, leaving 6 bases between. This CDR3 contains 12 residues. Per germline, CDR1 SGHTS and CDR2 YDEGEE. The chain has TRBV5-8 and TRBJ1-2, with D unclear. Sequencing was done on a sample of peripheral blood. This TCR came from a woman between 45 and 60 years old with acute or convalescent COVID-19. CDR3 nucleotides: TGTGCCAGCAGCTTGGCACAACATGGCTACACCTTC. Its translation: CASSLAQHGYTF.